This T cell receptor beta chain was observed in a study of blood T cells in healthy people across ages. Remarks on this clonotype: Its target is unknown.

The extraction recovered at least 5 micrograms of total RNA per sample. A second PCR, run for about 7 to 11 cycles, used a sample-barcoded 5' primer plus a J-beta primer mix. Every single cDNA molecule received a tag from a template-switch adaptor with 12 random nucleotides. A minimum of 2.5 million CDR3-containing paired-end reads was obtained for each sample. A single record per CDR3 protein comes from TCRdb applying MiXCR to the 5' RACE reads. The table lists about 1.5 million distinct CDR3 sequences, around 40% of them singletons. The CDR3 covers 16 residues. Germline V gives CDR1 KGHDR, CDR2 SFDVKD. V shed 3 bases, J shed 6 bases, and the junction held 12 bases outside the gene matches. General study results and limits: A strong correlation was seen between TCR beta diversity and naive T cell percentage.

This sequence originates from a woman aged 18 to 35 in good health. V is TRBV24-1 and J is TRBJ2-5; 7 bases are a match to TRBD1. Sequencing used blood. CDR3 sequence (DNA): TGTGCCACCAGTGATCCCGCCCTCGAGGGGGCGAAGACCCAGTACTTC. It is translated as CATSDPALEGAKTQYF.